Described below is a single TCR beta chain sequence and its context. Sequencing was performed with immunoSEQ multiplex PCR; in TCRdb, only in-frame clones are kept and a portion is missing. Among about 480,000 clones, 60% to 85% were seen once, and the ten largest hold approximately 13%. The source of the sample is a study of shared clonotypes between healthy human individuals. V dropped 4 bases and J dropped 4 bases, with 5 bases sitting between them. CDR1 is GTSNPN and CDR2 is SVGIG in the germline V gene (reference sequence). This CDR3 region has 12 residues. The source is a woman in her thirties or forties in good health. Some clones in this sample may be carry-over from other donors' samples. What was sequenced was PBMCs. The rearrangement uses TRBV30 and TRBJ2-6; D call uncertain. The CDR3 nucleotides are TGTGCCTGGACATTAGGGGCCAACGTCCTGACTTTC. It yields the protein CAWTLGANVLTF. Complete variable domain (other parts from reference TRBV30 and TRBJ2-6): SQTIHQWPATLVQPVGSPLSLECTVEGTSNPNLYWYRQAAGRGLQLLFYSVGIGQISSEVPQNLSASRPQDRQFILSSKKLLLSDSGFYLCAWTLGANVLTFGAGSRLTVL.